This record covers a single TCR beta chain. The antigen it binds to is not known. Base qualities are missing; no much larger clone stands one base away. This sample stems from a study of CD8 T cells in Susac syndrome (dated by TCRdb to about 2019). A note on the overall study: Whether CD8+ T cell activation and differentiation in Susac syndrome was antigen driven was tested using repertoire sequencing. CD8+ T cell repertoire clonality was compared between 12 healthy donors, around 14 Susac syndrome patients and 15 multiple sclerosis patients.

RNA was extracted using the RNeasy kit, and about 0.45 to 1 microgram was reverse transcribed with random hexamers. The immunoSEQ multiplex PCR assay, covering 54 Vbeta and 13 Jbeta segments, was used to amplify TCR beta CDR3 regions. Bias from PCR amplification was corrected by using a synthetic template baseline for primer optimization and for computational correction. Under the source paper's analysis protocol: Reads were assigned to V, D and J genes according to IMGT and analyzed in immunoSEQ Analyzer, with only productive sequences retained. To calculate clonality, Shannon entropy was normalized by log2 of the number of productive unique sequences and then subtracted from one. Public and private clones were assessed among the 100 most prevalent clones of each patient and control. Susac-specific clones were defined as absent from healthy and MS cohorts, around 980 published viral clones and other ImmuneACCESS disease sequences. TCRdb trimmed public reads at Q25 via fastp, called clones via MiXCR and kept in-frame beta chains. Rows with one shared CDR3 protein collapse into an entry with the most common genes and DNA. The V and J calls here are based on TCRdb, not the publication. This sample has about 200,000 distinct CDR3 sequences in its table, and around 90% of those were observed once. The ten largest clones add up to about 0.12% of the sample.

Overall results and qualifications from the work: The number of individuals in the TCR sequencing and HLA analysis was acknowledged as relatively small.

From its cysteine to its phenylalanine, the CDR3 spans 14 amino acids. The only DNA kept is the CDR3, 42 bases in frame from the first base. The junction carries 11 bases between V and J, which are trimmed by 3 bases and 2 bases respectively. Peripheral blood CD8+ and CD4+ T cells from healthy donors, Susac syndrome patients and multiple sclerosis patients were profiled using high-throughput TCR beta sequencing. The multiple sclerosis controls were treatment-naive patients who had stable or active relapsing-remitting disease and met the revised McDonald criteria. Bulk CD8+ and CD4+ T cells were purified by magnetic negative isolation, while CD8+ TEMRA cells were enriched using FACS. Blood was drawn into EDTA tubes, processed within 24 hours, and PBMCs were isolated by density gradient centrifugation. PBMCs intended for TCR sequencing were cryopreserved in liquid nitrogen and thawed later in a water bath at 37 degrees C. The sorted or isolated CD4+, CD8+ and CD8+ TEMRA cells reached a purity of at least 90%.

Recombination connected TRBV12-3 or TRBV12-4 to TRBJ2-7; the D gene is perhaps TRBD1, on 5 matching bases. The origin of this receptor is a human donor with multiple sclerosis. The source material was CD8+ T cells from PBMCs. The DNA sequence is given as TGTGCCAGCAGTTTCCGGCAGGGCCCCTACGAGCAGTACTTC. Its protein reads: CASSFRQGPYEQYF.